One and the same sample provided the 2 T cell receptor beta chains below, sequenced in a study of patients and donors after allogeneic stem cell transplantation. TCRdb reanalysed the RT-PCR reads using MiXCR and keeps one entry per CDR3 protein. Of hundreds of thousands of distinct CDR3 sequences detected, 15% to 20% appear once; the ten largest clones hold about 7%. Sequenced: blood, either unsorted or a sorted T cell fraction (not recorded which). The source of these receptors is a human donor who was either an allogeneic HSCT recipient or a stem cell or donor lymphocyte infusion donor (not recorded which). It is not recorded whose cells these are; they may come from a transplant donor.

The J gene is TRBJ2-7, the V gene TRBV11-3, with D possibly TRBD1 on 6 matching bases. Trimming stripped 8 bases from V and 3 bases from J, with 14 bases between. CDR3 length equals 13 residues. Per the germline V gene, CDR1 is SGHNT and CDR2 is YENEEA. CDR3 in amino acids: CASAVGADYEQYF. The CDR3 DNA reads as TGTGCCAGCGCCGTGGGGGCTGACTACGAGCAGTACTTC.

This chain links TRBV10-2 with TRBJ2-7; D remains unclear. V lost 1 base and J lost 0, with 13 bases in between. This CDR3 has 16 residues. The germline V gene encodes CDR1 WSHSY and CDR2 SAAADI. In nucleotides, the CDR3 is TGCGCCAGCAGTGAGTACCTTAGACGGAGCTCCTACGAGCAGTACTTC. This translates into CASSEYLRRSSYEQYF.